This record looks at one TCR beta chain sequence and its context. The antigen is undetermined. The sample originates from a study of beta chain features in type 1 diabetes. Findings and limits, study-wide: Fewer junction insertions and more nucleotide deletions appeared in type 1 diabetes patients. There was a moderate but significant shortening of TCRB CDR3s in all four CD4+ subsets of Type 1 diabetes patients.

This CDR3 is 18 amino acids long. V shed 1 base, J shed 1 base, and the junction held 6 bases outside the gene matches. In germline, CDR1 is LGHNA, CDR2 YSLEER. Every bit of the isolated RNA underwent reverse transcription, so sequencing read expressed TCRB transcripts. Some clones are missing from TCRdb's copy, which holds only in-frame ones; the method was immunoSEQ multiplex PCR. The sample comprises approximately 100,000 clones, roughly 28% of which are singletons, and 0.53% rests with the top ten. The sample taken for sequencing was central memory CD4+ T cells from blood. The TCR was taken from a woman aged 18 to 35 with type 1 diabetes. The V and J genes are TRBV4-3 and TRBJ2-3; 12 bases agree with TRBD2. The CDR3 coding sequence is TGCGCCAGCAGCCAAGTGACTAGCGGGAGCGGAGGCACAGATACGCAGTATTTT. Translated: CASSQVTSGSGGTDTQYF.